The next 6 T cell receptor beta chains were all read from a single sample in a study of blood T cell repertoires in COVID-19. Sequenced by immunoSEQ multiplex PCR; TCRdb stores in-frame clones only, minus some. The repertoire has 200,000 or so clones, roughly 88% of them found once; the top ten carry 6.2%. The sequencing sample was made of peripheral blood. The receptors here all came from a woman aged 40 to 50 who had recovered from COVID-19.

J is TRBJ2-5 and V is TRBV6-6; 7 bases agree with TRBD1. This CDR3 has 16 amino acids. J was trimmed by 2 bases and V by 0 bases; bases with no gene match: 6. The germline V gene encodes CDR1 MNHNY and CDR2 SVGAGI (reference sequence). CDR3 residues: CASSYSTGLGQETQYF. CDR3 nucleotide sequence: TGTGCCAGCAGTTACTCGACAGGGTTGGGGCAAGAGACCCAGTACTTC.

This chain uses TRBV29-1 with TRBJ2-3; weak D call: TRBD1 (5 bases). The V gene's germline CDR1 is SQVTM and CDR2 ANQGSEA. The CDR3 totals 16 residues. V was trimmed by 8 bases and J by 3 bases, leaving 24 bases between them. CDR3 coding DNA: TGCAGCTTTCACCCTTTCTCAGGGAAGAGTACAGATACGCAGTATTTT. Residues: CSFHPFSGKSTDTQYF.

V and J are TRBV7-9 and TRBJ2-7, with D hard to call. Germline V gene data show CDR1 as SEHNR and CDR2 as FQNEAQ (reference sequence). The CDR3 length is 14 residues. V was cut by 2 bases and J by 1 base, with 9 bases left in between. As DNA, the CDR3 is TGTGCCAGCAGCTTATCTTCAGGATCCTACGAGCAGTACTTC. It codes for CASSLSSGSYEQYF.

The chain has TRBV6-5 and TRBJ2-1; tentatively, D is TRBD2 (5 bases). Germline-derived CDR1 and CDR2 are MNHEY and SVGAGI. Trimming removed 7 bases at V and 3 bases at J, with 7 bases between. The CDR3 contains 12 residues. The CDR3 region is CASIDYYNEQFF. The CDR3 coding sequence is TGTGCCAGCATCGACTACTACAATGAGCAGTTCTTC.

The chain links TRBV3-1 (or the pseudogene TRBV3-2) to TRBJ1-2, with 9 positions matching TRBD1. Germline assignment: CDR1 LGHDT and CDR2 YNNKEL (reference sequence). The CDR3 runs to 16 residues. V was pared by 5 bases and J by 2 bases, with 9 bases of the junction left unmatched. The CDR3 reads CASSDSGDRENYGYTF. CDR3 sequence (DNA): TGTGCCAGCAGCGACTCTGGGGACAGGGAGAACTATGGCTACACCTTC.

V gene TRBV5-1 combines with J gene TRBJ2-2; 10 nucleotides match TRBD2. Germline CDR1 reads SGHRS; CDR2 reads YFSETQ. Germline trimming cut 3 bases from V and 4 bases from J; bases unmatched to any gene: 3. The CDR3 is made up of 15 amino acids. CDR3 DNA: TGCGCCAGCAGCTCACTAGCGGGGAGCACCGGGGAGCTGTTTTTT. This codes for CASSSLAGSTGELFF.